This TCR beta chain was retrieved from a study of human T cells and chemical hapten exposure. Study information: An area of 2 cm by 2 cm on upper inner arm skin received 2% DPC for sensitization.

A single record per CDR3 protein comes from TCRdb applying MiXCR to the RACE reads. The sample carries over 85,000 distinct CDR3 sequences, around 12% recorded once. The CDR3 has 16 amino acids. The V gene end was trimmed by 6 bases and the J gene end by 0 bases; junction bases not matched to a gene: 9. CDR1 and CDR2 from the germline V gene are SQVTM and ANQGSEA. Time point in this sample: patch test 1, 2 weeks after DPC sensitization. As to treatment: therapeutic diphenylcyclopropenone sensitization with weekly scalp DPC. The table lists this clonotype with many counts. The J gene is TRBJ2-7, the V gene TRBV29-1, with 12 bases matching TRBD2. The sample in question was whole blood, obtained in connection with sensitization to the hapten diphenylcyclopropenone (DPC). The sequence was obtained from a woman in her 40s with alopecia areata. Some clones in this sample may be carry-over from other donors' samples. The CDR3, as DNA: TGCAGCGTAGCGAGGACTAGCGGGACCCTCTCCTACGAGCAGTACTTC. It is translated as CSVARTSGTLSYEQYF.